This TCR gamma chain was documented in a study of gamma-delta chains in newborns, infants, children. Study-level background: Microbial exposure reportedly drives polyclonal innate γδ T cell expansion after birth.

TCRdb re-identified clones in the reads via CATT. This table holds 2,500 to 3,500 gamma-chain clones, around a quarter found once. CDR3 length equals 18 residues. V trimming: 0 bases; J trimming: 0 bases; junction bases outside the gene matches: 10. Germline V lookup: CDR1 GITISATS, CDR2 ISYDGTV (reference sequence). This clone has just a few counts. Other nucleotide sequences in the sample specify the same CDR3. The J gene is TRGJP1, the V gene TRGV9. Sequenced sample: blood. The source is a child who was a newborn, infant or young child, either healthy, febrile or measles-vaccinated (not recorded which). The CDR3 loop reads CALWEVRGAYTTGWFKIF. The CDR3 DNA is TGTGCCTTGTGGGAGGTGCGGGGGGCCTATACCACTGGTTGGTTCAAGATATTT.